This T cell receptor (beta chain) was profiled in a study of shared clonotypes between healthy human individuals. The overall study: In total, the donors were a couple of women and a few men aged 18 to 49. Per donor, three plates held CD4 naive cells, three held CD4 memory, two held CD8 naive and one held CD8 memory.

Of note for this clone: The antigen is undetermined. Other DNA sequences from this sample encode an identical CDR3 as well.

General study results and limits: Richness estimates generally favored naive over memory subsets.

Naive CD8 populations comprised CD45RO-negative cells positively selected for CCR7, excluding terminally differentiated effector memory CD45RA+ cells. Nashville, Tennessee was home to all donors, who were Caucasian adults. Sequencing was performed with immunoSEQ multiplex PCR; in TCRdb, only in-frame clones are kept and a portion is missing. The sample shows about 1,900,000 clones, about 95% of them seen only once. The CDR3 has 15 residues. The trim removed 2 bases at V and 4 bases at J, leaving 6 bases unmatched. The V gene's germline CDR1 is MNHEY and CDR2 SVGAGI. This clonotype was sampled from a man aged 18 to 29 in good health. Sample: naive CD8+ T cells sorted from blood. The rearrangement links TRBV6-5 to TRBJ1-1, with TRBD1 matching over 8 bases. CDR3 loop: CASSYLGTGGTEAFF. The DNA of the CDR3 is TGTGCCAGCAGTTACCTAGGGACAGGTGGCACTGAAGCTTTCTTT.